This TCR beta chain is from a study of identical twins. With 6 bases removed from V and 3 bases from J, the gap between germline ends came to 8 bases. Per germline, CDR1 MNHEY and CDR2 SMNVEV (reference sequence). The CDR3 has 12 amino acids. Template switching introduced a universal primer site, and the cDNA bore unique molecular identifiers. From the 5' RACE reads, TCRdb called clonotypes with MiXCR, one entry per CDR3 protein. The sample shows around 220,000 distinct CDR3 sequences, around 15% of them seen only once. J is TRBJ1-2 and V is TRBV27, with a weak D call TRBD1 (6 bases). The TCR comes from a woman aged 18-35 years in good health. Sample: memory (CD45RO+) T cells sorted from blood. The CDR3 DNA follows: TGTGCCAGCAGCGACAGGTACTATGGCTACACCTTC. Its translation is CASSDRYYGYTF.